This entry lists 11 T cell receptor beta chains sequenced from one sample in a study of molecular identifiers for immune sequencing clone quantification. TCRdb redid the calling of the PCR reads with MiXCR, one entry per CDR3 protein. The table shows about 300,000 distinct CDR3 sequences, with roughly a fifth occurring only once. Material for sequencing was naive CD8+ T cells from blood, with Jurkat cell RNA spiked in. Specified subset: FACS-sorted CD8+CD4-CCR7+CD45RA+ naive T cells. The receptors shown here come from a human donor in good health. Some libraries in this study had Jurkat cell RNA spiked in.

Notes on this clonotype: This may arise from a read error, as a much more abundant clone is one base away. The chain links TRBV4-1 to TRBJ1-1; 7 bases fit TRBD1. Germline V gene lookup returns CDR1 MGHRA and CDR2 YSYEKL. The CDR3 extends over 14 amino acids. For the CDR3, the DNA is TGCGCCAGCGGCCAAGTGGGGACAGCCACTGAAGCTTTCTTT. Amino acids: CASGQVGTATEAFF.

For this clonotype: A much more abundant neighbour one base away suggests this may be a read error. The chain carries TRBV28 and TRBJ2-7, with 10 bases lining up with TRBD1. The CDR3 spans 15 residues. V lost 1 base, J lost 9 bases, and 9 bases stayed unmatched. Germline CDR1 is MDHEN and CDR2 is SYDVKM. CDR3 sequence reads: CASSLLTGGQDGQYF. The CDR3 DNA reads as TGTGCCAGCAGTTTATTGACAGGGGGCCAGGACGGGCAGTACTTC.

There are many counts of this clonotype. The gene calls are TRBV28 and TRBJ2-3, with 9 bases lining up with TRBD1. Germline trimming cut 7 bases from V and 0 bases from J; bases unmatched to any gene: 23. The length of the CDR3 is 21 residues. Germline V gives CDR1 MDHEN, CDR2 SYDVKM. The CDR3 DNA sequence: TGTGCCAGCACCACCTTATTCCTCCGGGACAGGGACCTTGCTAGCACAGATACGCAGTATTTT. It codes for CASTTLFLRDRDLASTDTQYF.

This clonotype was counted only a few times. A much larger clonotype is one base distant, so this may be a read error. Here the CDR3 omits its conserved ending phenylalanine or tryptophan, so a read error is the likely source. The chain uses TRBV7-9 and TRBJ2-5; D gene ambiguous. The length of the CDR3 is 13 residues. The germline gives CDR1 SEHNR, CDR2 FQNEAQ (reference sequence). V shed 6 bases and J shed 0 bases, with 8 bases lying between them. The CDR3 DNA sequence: TGTGCCAGCAGACAAATGTACCAAGAGACCCAGTACCTC. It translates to CASRQMYQETQYL.

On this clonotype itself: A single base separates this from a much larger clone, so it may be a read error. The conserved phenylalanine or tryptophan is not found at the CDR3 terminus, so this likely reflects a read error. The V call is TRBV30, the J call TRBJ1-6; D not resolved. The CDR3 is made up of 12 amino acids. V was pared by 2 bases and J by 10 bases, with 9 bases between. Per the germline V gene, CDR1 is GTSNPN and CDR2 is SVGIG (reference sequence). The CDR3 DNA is TGTGCCTGGAGTCCCAGAGGATCACCCCTCCACCTT. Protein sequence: CAWSPRGSPLHL.

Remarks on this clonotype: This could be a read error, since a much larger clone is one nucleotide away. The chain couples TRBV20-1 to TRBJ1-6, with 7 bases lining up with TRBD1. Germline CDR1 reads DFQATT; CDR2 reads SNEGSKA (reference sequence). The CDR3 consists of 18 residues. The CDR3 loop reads CSANPRDSLTVYTSPLHF. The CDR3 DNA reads TGCAGTGCAAATCCCCGGGACAGCCTTACTGTTTATACTTCACCCCTCCACTTT.

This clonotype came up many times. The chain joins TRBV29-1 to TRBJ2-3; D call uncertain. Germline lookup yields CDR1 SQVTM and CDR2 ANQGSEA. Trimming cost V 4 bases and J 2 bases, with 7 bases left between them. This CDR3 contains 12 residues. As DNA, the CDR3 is TGCAGCGTTGTTTACTACACAGATACGCAGTATTTT. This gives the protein CSVVYYTDTQYF.

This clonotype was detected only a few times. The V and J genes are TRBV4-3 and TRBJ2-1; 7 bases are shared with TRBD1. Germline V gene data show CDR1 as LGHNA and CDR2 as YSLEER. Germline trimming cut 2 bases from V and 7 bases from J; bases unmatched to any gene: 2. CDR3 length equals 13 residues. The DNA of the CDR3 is TGCGCCAGCAGCCAACAACAGGGGAATGAGCAGTTCTTC. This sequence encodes CASSQQQGNEQFF.

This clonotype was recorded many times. CDR3 region: CASSLSQGARTEAFF. The CDR3 DNA reads as TGTGCCAGCAGCTTATCCCAGGGGGCGAGGACTGAAGCTTTCTTT. The chain is built from TRBV7-6 and TRBJ1-1, with TRBD1 identical over 8 bases. The J segment lost 5 bases and the V segment lost 2 bases, leaving 7 bases of the junction unmatched. The CDR3 spans 15 residues. Germline lookup yields CDR1 SGHVS and CDR2 FNYEAQ.

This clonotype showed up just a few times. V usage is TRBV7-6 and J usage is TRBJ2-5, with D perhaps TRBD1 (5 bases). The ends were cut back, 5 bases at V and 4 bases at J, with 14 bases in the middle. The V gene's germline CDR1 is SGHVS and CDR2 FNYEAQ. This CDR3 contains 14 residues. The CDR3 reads CASSPGQGRETQYF. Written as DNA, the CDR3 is TGTGCCAGCAGCCCGGGCCAGGGTCGAGAGACCCAGTACTTC.

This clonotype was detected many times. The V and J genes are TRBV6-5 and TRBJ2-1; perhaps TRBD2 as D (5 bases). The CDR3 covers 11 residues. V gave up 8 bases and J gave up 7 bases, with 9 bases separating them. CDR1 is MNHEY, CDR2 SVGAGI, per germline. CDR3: CASGGGNEQFF. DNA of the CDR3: TGTGCCAGCGGTGGAGGAAATGAGCAGTTCTTC.